These 17 T cell receptor beta chains came from one sample sequenced in a study of CD8+ T cells in alopecia areata. In each case, RNA was isolated and then reverse transcribed into cDNA as the sequencing template. Libraries were prepared by immunoSEQ multiplex PCR; TCRdb keeps only in-frame clonotypes and omits some of them. This sample comprises more than 90,000 clones, none seen once only. The sequencing input was lesional skin. Receptors originate from a C3H/HeJ mouse with alopecia areata. The mouse strain carries the MHC haplotype H2-k.

Note on this clone: Mouse gene names and germline throughout. Read coverage stops 4 residues before the CDR3 terminus; the germline J gene supplies the remainder. The chain links TRBV1 to TRBJ1-1; TRBD1 aligns across 9 bases. Germline trimming cut 0 bases from V and 4 bases from J; bases unmatched to any gene: 6. Germline CDR1 reads NSQYPW; CDR2 reads LRSPGD (reference sequence). The CDR3 runs to 16 residues. The CDR3 region is CTCSADRAQGATEVFF. Partial CDR3 DNA: TGCACCTGCAGTGCAGATCGGGCACAGGGGGCCACA.

Only a few counts were recorded for this clone. Mouse germline and gene names are used. The covered CDR3 bases are TGTGCCAGCAGTACGGGACTGGGTAGTGCAGAA. It is translated as CASSTGLGSAE. The full-length CDR3 reads as CASSTGLGSAETLYF. The rearrangement joins TRBV19 to TRBJ2-3; 9 nucleotides match TRBD2. From the germline J gene comes the end of the CDR3, since the read stops 4 residues before it. V lost 3 bases and J lost 0; bases outside the gene matches: 2. CDR1 is FNHDT and CDR2 is SITEND in the germline V gene (reference sequence). The CDR3 runs 15 residues.

This clone appeared many times. Mouse names are used for the genes. The part of the CDR3 DNA that was read is TGTGCCAGCAGTGGCCCGGGACAAGCAAACACCGGG. Translated, it gives CASSGPGQANTG. The CDR3 as a whole reads CASSGPGQANTGQLYF. The chain joins TRBV13-3 to TRBJ2-2; weak D call: TRBD1 (6 bases). With the read ending 4 residues before the CDR3 end, the germline J gene is used to fill in that end. Trimming left V 3 bases short and J 0 bases short, with 12 bases between. The CDR3 extends over 16 amino acids. Germline CDR1 and CDR2: NNHDY and SYVADS.

This clone was seen more than once but under ten times. Gene names refer to mouse genes. Read data end 4 residues before the CDR3 end; the end is taken from the germline J gene. The J gene is TRBJ1-2, the V gene TRBV13-3, with D tentatively TRBD1 (6 bases). Germline V lookup: CDR1 NNHDY, CDR2 SYVADS. The CDR3 is 15 amino acids. Between the trimmed V and J ends, which lost 3 bases and 0 bases, there was a span of 12 bases. The DNA read from the CDR3 is TGTGCCAGCAGTGGGACAGAGGGTACAAACTCC. It encodes CASSGTEGTNS. The CDR3 in full is CASSGTEGTNSDYTF.

As concerns this clone: Genes here carry mouse names. With the read ending 4 residues before the CDR3 end, the germline J gene is used to fill in that end. The chain links TRBV13-2 to TRBJ2-2, with D maybe TRBD1 (6 bases). The CDR3 loop spans 13 amino acids. The V gene's germline CDR1 is NNHNN and CDR2 SYGAGS (reference sequence). V dropped 2 bases and J dropped 5 bases, with 7 bases sitting between them. CDR3 DNA, as far as it was read: TGTGCCAGCGGTGAGAGGGGGACCGGG. Its protein is CASGERGTG. The entire CDR3 protein is CASGERGTGQLYF.

A few counts support this clone. The gene names given are mouse names. The read comes to an end 4 residues before the CDR3 does, leaving the germline J gene to fill in the end. The chain links TRBV19 to TRBJ2-7; 12 bases are a match to TRBD2. The CDR3 runs 15 residues. Germline V gives CDR1 FNHDT, CDR2 SITEND (reference sequence). The CDR3 sequence is CASSMTGGARNEQYF. The sequenced CDR3 bases are TGTGCCAGCAGTATGACTGGGGGGGCGCGGAAT. The full variable domain, with the rest looked up from reference TRBV19 and TRBJ2-7, is GGIITQTPKFLIGQEGQKLTLKCQQNFNHDTMYWYRQDSGKGLRLIYYSITENDLQKGDLSEGYDASREKKSSFSLTVTSAQKNEMAVFLCASSMTGGARNEQYFGPGTRLTVL.

With respect to this clone: There is a difference at residue 12 between the TCRdb protein and the DNA translation, so the protein given here was translated from the DNA. Gene and germline names: mouse. The read halts 3 residues ahead of the CDR3 end, with the missing end drawn from the germline J gene. The chain joins TRBV16 to TRBJ1-3; 10 bases are a match to TRBD1. The germline CDR1 and CDR2 sequences are SGHSA and FRNQAP. After removal of 3 bases from V and 2 bases from J, the junction contained 1 base not matched to a gene. CDR3 length equals 15 residues. CDR3 loop: CASSFGTGAGNTLYF. CDR3 bases read: TGTGCAAGCAGCTTCGGGACAGGGGCTGGAAATACG. The full variable domain, completed using reference TRBV16 and TRBJ1-3, is NAGVIQTPRHKVTGKGQEATLWCEPISGHSAVFWYRQTIVQGLEFLTYFRNQAPIDDSGMPKERFSAQMPNQSHSTLKIQSTQPQDSAVYLCASSFGTGAGNTLYFGEGSRLIVV.

This clone was recorded at least ten times. Genes and germline are mouse. Coverage ceases 4 residues before the CDR3 finishes, and the germline J gene fills in the end. The chain combines TRBV13-3 with TRBJ2-7, with 7 bases lining up with TRBD2. There are 15 residues in the CDR3. Germline CDR1 reads NNHDY; CDR2 reads SYVADS. The part of the CDR3 DNA that was read is TGTGCCAGCAGTGATATGGGGGGTCCCCTTTAT. Translating it yields CASSDMGGPLY. The full CDR3 sequence reads CASSDMGGPLYEQYF.

Note on this clone: Genes and germline come from the mouse. The CDR3 bases that were read are TGTGCCAGCAGCCAAGCTGGGGGTAGTGCAGAA. It translates to CASSQAGGSAE. The entire CDR3 is CASSQAGGSAETLYF. The chain links TRBV5 to TRBJ2-3, with 7 bases that match TRBD2. The CDR3 extends 4 residues past the end of the read, so its final part is completed from the germline J gene. Per the germline V gene, CDR1 is LGHNA and CDR2 is YNLKQL (reference sequence). The V gene end was trimmed by 1 base and the J gene end by 0 bases; junction bases not matched to a gene: 1. This CDR3 is 15 amino acids long.

As concerns this clone: Mouse gene names apply. The CDR3 region is CASSPGLGGVNQDTQYF. Incomplete CDR3 DNA: TGTGCAAGCAGCCCGGGACTGGGGGGGGTTAACCAAGAC. This chain connects TRBV16 to TRBJ2-5; 13 nucleotides agree with TRBD2. Read coverage stops 4 residues before the CDR3 terminus; the germline J gene supplies the remainder. V shed 5 bases, J shed 0 bases, and the junction held 5 bases outside the gene matches. CDR1 and CDR2 (germline): SGHSA, FRNQAP. This CDR3 comprises 17 residues.

This clone was observed a few times. These gene names are mouse names. The read falls 4 residues short of the CDR3 end, and the missing part is taken from the germline J gene. The chain couples TRBV1 to TRBJ1-1; 8 nucleotides match TRBD1. V lost 1 base to trimming and J lost 3 bases; unmatched junction nucleotides: 7. Looked up from germline, CDR1 is NSQYPW and CDR2 is LRSPGD (reference sequence). The CDR3 loop spans 16 amino acids. The CDR3 DNA, read in part, is TGCACCTGCAGTGCAGTCGGACGGACAGGGCACACA. It yields the protein CTCSAVGRTGHT. In full, the CDR3 is CTCSAVGRTGHTEVFF.

Notes on this clone: At residue 12, the translated DNA and the protein in TCRdb do not agree; the protein given here is derived from the DNA. Gene names and germline refer to mouse. The read falls 3 residues short of the CDR3 end, and the missing part is taken from the germline J gene. The chain employs TRBV16 and TRBJ1-3; D possibly corresponds to TRBD1 (5 bases). V was trimmed by 5 bases and J by 4 bases, leaving 15 bases between them. Germline loops: CDR1 SGHSA, CDR2 FRNQAP. This CDR3 is 15 amino acids long. The DNA read from the CDR3 is TGTGCAAGCAGCCCGGACACCCTCTCGGGAAATACG. Its protein product is CASSPDTLSGNT. The CDR3, in full, reads CASSPDTLSGNTLYF.

As to this clone: The listed genes are named as in mouse. The read ends 4 residues shy of where the CDR3 ends; the end is completed using the germline J gene. The chain employs TRBV1 and TRBJ2-1; 8 nucleotides align to TRBD2. Per germline, CDR1 NSQYPW and CDR2 LRSPGD (reference sequence). The V and J ends lost 0 bases and 3 bases, in that order; junction bases with no gene match: 7. The CDR3 spans 17 residues. The CDR3 region is CTCSAEGWGALYAEQFF. The covered CDR3 bases are TGCACCTGCAGTGCAGAGGGCTGGGGGGCCCTCTATGCT. Based on the CDR3 plus reference TRBV1 and TRBJ2-1, the full variable domain is VTLLEQNPRWRLVPRGQAVNLRCILKNSQYPWMSWYQQDLQKQLQWLFTLRSPGDKEVKSLPGADYLATRVTDTELRLQVANMSQGRTLYCTCSAEGWGALYAEQFFGPGTRLTVL.

This clone was detected ten times or more. At residue 12, the DNA translation does not agree with TCRdb's protein; the protein displayed here is the one encoded by the DNA. Gene and germline names: mouse. The read finishes 3 residues shy of the CDR3 end, and the germline J gene is used to complete it. The rearrangement joins TRBV13-3 to TRBJ1-6; no reliable D call. TRBJ1-6 is an ORF for which the function is uncertain. The CDR3 is 15 amino acids. Germline CDR1 reads NNHDY; CDR2 reads SYVADS. V lost 2 bases and J 0 bases, leaving 6 bases between the germline ends. The CDR3 protein is CASSEAVSYNSPLYF. The sequenced CDR3 bases are TGTGCCAGCAGTGAAGCAGTTTCCTATAATTCGCCC.

There are a few counts of this clone. Genes and germline are mouse. Read sequence stops 4 residues before the CDR3 end, and the germline J gene provides the missing end. The chain recombines TRBV13-1 with TRBJ2-1; D gene ambiguous. Trimming left V 4 bases short and J 0 bases short, with 8 bases between. Germline CDR1 reads NSHNY; CDR2 reads SYGAGN. The CDR3 has 14 amino acids. The CDR3 loop is CASSNPNNYAEQFF. The sequenced CDR3 bases are TGTGCCAGCAGTAATCCAAATAACTATGCT.

This clone was seen only a few times. The listed genes are named as in mouse. The sequence runs out 4 residues before the end of the CDR3; the remainder is reconstructed from the germline J gene. The chain carries TRBV19 and TRBJ1-1; D gene unclear. Germline V gives CDR1 FNHDT, CDR2 SITEND (reference sequence). CDR3 length equals 12 residues. Trimming pared 5 bases from V and 1 base from J, leaving 6 bases between. CDR3 DNA, as far as it was read: TGTGCCAGCAGCACTCAAAACACA. As protein: CASSTQNT. The whole CDR3 sequence is CASSTQNTEVFF.

This clone was observed a handful of times. Gene names are mouse gene names. The read terminates 4 residues ahead of where the CDR3 ends, so the germline J gene completes it. The chain links TRBV19 to TRBJ1-1, with D possibly TRBD1 on 6 matching bases. V lost 7 bases, J lost 4 bases, and 8 bases lay in between. CDR3 length equals 11 residues. In germline, CDR1 is FNHDT, CDR2 SITEND (reference sequence). The part of the CDR3 DNA that was read is TGTGCCAGCGTACAGGGCACA. Protein product: CASVQGT. The full CDR3 is CASVQGTEVFF.